This is a list of T cell receptor beta chains from one sample in a study of immune heterogeneity within non-small cell lung tumors. TCRdb itself ran the multiplex PCR reads through MiXCR, one entry per CDR3 protein. This table has around 16,000 distinct CDR3 sequences, roughly 30% appearing once. Sequencing was performed on lung tumor tissue. These TCRs come from a man aged 40-50 years with non-small cell lung cancer. Each CDR3 is given with its conserved first and last residue.

v_call	j_call	cdr3_aa
TRBV9	TRBJ2-2	CASSVDKGTGELFF
TRBV30	TRBJ1-1	CAWSAGAGTGHAFF
TRBV12-3/TRBV12-4	TRBJ2-3	CASRTGTGGPDTQYF
TRBV5-4	TRBJ1-2	CASSRQGQGYTF
TRBV4-1	TRBJ1-6	CASQVGGDSPLHF
TRBV20-1	TRBJ2-1	CSARSGYNEQFF
TRBV10-3	TRBJ1-1	CAISGGKNTEAFF
TRBV12-3/TRBV12-4	TRBJ1-4	CVSSPARVVGLGEKLFF
TRBV14	TRBJ2-7	CASSQWDRGNYEQYF
TRBV27	TRBJ1-2	CASSLSGLLNYGYTF
TRBV11-2	TRBJ2-3	CASSSYLLAREFNTQYF
TRBV6-2/TRBV6-3	TRBJ2-3	CASSPGGSSDTQYF
TRBV27	TRBJ2-1	CASSAGLAGVSEQFF
TRBV3-1	TRBJ2-5	CASSPSGRGETQYF
TRBV6-4	TRBJ2-1	CASKGPRPQNNEQFF
TRBV19	TRBJ1-6	CANPQGGSSYNSPLHF
TRBV20-1	TRBJ2-4	CSATVTLAKNIQYF
TRBV3-1	TRBJ2-7	CASSQEVLAGSSYEQYF
TRBV2	TRBJ1-6	CASSVAMGEAISPLHF
TRBV20-1	TRBJ2-7	CSARGASGYEQYF
TRBV6-1	TRBJ2-6	CASRGMGTGANVLTF
TRBV4-1	TRBJ2-3	CASSQGYSTDTQYF
TRBV6-2/TRBV6-3	TRBJ2-2	CVSSPDRARTGELFF
TRBV12-3/TRBV12-4	TRBJ2-7	CASSPHRDYLYEQYF
TRBV13	TRBJ2-2	CASSLGLLAGGSGELFF
TRBV24-1	TRBJ2-5	CATSKGDRARETQYF
TRBV28	TRBJ2-5	CASSNLGGPDQETQYF
TRBV11-2	TRBJ1-1	CASSLSLLNTEAFF
TRBV29-1	TRBJ1-4	CSVGGAGNEKLFF
TRBV3-1	TRBJ2-7	CASSQEGSRRASSYEQYF
TRBV9	TRBJ1-4	CASSVATGGTGGNEKLFF
TRBV6-1	TRBJ1-6	CASSLGQQNNSPLHF
TRBV6-1	TRBJ2-1	CASRKPDSHNEQFF
TRBV7-9	TRBJ1-3	CASSFLKGASGNTIYF
TRBV5-1	TRBJ2-7	CASSLDQHEQNF
TRBV9	TRBJ2-1	CASSNKENRTSGKANYNEQFF
TRBV11-3	TRBJ1-1	CASSRPGGTEAFF
TRBV9	TRBJ2-3	CASSGFEGDTQYF
TRBV9	TRBJ1-2	CASSVESRGSYGYTF
TRBV7-2	TRBJ1-5	CASSLVGGAAQPQHF
TRBV20-1	TRBJ2-4	CSASGGTGNIQYF
TRBV7-9	TRBJ2-7	CASSPGTGIPSEQYF
TRBV18	TRBJ1-1	CASSPGGGLSEAFF
TRBV7-9	TRBJ2-2	CASSPTAAGELFF
TRBV20-1	TRBJ2-1	CSARSTSGSPDQQFF
TRBV11-3	TRBJ2-1	CASTPNSGSNEQFF
TRBV7-2	TRBJ1-6	CASSPRQAGSPLHF
TRBV9	TRBJ1-4	CASSVGGVTNEKLFF
TRBV5-1	TRBJ2-3	CASSLNVGTAPLSTDTQYF